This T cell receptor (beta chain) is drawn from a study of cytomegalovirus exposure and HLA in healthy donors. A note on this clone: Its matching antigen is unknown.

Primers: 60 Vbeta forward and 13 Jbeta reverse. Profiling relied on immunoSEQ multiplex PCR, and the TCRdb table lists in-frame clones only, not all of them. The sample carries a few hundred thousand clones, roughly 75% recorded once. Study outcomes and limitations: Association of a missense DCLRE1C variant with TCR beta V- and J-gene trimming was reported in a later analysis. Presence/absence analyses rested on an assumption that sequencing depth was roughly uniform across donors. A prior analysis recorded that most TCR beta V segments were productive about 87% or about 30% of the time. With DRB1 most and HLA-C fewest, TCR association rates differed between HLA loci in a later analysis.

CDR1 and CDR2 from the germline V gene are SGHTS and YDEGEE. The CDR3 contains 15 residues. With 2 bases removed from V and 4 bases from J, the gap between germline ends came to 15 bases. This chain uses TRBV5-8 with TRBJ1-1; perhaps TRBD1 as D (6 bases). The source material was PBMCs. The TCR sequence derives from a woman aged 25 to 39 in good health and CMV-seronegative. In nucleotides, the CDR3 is TGTGCCAGCAGCTTCGGTAGTGGGGGCCTCACTGAAGCTTTCTTT. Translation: CASSFGSGGLTEAFF.